Described below is a single TCR beta chain sequence and its context. Its antigen is as yet unknown. CDR1 SEHNR and CDR2 FQNEAQ come from the germline V gene (reference sequence). The V gene end was trimmed by 5 bases and the J gene end by 3 bases; junction bases not matched to a gene: 7. This CDR3 contains 16 residues. The use of a sample-barcoded 5' primer and a J-beta primer mix characterized a second PCR of roughly 6 to 11 cycles. With 12 random nucleotides, a template-switch adaptor tagged each individual cDNA molecule. MiXCR was run by TCRdb on the 5' RACE reads, yielding one entry per CDR3 protein. The top ten clones hold about 10% of a sample with roughly 1,500,000 distinct CDR3 sequences, about 35% of them seen once. This record comes from a study of blood T cells in healthy people across ages. Findings and limits, study-wide: Versus aged donors, long-lived donors had higher diversity and more naive CD4+ cells. Unsorted PBMCs ruled out conclusive naive versus antigen-experienced comparison.

Peripheral blood, roughly 9.3 milliliters per donor, was collected. This clonotype was obtained from a woman aged 25 to 39 in good health. The sequenced sample was blood. The chain recombines TRBV7-9 with TRBJ1-6; 7 bases map to TRBD1. CDR3 coding DNA: TGTGCCAGCAGCCCACAGGGGCCGCTCTATAATTCACCCCTCCACTTT. Translating it yields CASSPQGPLYNSPLHF. Full variable domain (missing parts from reference TRBV7-9 and TRBJ1-6): DTGVSQNPRHKITKRGQNVTFRCDPISEHNRLYWYRQTLGQGPEFLTYFQNEAQLEKSRLLSDRFSAERPKGSFSTLEIQRTEQGDSAMYLCASSPQGPLYNSPLHFGNGTRLTVT.